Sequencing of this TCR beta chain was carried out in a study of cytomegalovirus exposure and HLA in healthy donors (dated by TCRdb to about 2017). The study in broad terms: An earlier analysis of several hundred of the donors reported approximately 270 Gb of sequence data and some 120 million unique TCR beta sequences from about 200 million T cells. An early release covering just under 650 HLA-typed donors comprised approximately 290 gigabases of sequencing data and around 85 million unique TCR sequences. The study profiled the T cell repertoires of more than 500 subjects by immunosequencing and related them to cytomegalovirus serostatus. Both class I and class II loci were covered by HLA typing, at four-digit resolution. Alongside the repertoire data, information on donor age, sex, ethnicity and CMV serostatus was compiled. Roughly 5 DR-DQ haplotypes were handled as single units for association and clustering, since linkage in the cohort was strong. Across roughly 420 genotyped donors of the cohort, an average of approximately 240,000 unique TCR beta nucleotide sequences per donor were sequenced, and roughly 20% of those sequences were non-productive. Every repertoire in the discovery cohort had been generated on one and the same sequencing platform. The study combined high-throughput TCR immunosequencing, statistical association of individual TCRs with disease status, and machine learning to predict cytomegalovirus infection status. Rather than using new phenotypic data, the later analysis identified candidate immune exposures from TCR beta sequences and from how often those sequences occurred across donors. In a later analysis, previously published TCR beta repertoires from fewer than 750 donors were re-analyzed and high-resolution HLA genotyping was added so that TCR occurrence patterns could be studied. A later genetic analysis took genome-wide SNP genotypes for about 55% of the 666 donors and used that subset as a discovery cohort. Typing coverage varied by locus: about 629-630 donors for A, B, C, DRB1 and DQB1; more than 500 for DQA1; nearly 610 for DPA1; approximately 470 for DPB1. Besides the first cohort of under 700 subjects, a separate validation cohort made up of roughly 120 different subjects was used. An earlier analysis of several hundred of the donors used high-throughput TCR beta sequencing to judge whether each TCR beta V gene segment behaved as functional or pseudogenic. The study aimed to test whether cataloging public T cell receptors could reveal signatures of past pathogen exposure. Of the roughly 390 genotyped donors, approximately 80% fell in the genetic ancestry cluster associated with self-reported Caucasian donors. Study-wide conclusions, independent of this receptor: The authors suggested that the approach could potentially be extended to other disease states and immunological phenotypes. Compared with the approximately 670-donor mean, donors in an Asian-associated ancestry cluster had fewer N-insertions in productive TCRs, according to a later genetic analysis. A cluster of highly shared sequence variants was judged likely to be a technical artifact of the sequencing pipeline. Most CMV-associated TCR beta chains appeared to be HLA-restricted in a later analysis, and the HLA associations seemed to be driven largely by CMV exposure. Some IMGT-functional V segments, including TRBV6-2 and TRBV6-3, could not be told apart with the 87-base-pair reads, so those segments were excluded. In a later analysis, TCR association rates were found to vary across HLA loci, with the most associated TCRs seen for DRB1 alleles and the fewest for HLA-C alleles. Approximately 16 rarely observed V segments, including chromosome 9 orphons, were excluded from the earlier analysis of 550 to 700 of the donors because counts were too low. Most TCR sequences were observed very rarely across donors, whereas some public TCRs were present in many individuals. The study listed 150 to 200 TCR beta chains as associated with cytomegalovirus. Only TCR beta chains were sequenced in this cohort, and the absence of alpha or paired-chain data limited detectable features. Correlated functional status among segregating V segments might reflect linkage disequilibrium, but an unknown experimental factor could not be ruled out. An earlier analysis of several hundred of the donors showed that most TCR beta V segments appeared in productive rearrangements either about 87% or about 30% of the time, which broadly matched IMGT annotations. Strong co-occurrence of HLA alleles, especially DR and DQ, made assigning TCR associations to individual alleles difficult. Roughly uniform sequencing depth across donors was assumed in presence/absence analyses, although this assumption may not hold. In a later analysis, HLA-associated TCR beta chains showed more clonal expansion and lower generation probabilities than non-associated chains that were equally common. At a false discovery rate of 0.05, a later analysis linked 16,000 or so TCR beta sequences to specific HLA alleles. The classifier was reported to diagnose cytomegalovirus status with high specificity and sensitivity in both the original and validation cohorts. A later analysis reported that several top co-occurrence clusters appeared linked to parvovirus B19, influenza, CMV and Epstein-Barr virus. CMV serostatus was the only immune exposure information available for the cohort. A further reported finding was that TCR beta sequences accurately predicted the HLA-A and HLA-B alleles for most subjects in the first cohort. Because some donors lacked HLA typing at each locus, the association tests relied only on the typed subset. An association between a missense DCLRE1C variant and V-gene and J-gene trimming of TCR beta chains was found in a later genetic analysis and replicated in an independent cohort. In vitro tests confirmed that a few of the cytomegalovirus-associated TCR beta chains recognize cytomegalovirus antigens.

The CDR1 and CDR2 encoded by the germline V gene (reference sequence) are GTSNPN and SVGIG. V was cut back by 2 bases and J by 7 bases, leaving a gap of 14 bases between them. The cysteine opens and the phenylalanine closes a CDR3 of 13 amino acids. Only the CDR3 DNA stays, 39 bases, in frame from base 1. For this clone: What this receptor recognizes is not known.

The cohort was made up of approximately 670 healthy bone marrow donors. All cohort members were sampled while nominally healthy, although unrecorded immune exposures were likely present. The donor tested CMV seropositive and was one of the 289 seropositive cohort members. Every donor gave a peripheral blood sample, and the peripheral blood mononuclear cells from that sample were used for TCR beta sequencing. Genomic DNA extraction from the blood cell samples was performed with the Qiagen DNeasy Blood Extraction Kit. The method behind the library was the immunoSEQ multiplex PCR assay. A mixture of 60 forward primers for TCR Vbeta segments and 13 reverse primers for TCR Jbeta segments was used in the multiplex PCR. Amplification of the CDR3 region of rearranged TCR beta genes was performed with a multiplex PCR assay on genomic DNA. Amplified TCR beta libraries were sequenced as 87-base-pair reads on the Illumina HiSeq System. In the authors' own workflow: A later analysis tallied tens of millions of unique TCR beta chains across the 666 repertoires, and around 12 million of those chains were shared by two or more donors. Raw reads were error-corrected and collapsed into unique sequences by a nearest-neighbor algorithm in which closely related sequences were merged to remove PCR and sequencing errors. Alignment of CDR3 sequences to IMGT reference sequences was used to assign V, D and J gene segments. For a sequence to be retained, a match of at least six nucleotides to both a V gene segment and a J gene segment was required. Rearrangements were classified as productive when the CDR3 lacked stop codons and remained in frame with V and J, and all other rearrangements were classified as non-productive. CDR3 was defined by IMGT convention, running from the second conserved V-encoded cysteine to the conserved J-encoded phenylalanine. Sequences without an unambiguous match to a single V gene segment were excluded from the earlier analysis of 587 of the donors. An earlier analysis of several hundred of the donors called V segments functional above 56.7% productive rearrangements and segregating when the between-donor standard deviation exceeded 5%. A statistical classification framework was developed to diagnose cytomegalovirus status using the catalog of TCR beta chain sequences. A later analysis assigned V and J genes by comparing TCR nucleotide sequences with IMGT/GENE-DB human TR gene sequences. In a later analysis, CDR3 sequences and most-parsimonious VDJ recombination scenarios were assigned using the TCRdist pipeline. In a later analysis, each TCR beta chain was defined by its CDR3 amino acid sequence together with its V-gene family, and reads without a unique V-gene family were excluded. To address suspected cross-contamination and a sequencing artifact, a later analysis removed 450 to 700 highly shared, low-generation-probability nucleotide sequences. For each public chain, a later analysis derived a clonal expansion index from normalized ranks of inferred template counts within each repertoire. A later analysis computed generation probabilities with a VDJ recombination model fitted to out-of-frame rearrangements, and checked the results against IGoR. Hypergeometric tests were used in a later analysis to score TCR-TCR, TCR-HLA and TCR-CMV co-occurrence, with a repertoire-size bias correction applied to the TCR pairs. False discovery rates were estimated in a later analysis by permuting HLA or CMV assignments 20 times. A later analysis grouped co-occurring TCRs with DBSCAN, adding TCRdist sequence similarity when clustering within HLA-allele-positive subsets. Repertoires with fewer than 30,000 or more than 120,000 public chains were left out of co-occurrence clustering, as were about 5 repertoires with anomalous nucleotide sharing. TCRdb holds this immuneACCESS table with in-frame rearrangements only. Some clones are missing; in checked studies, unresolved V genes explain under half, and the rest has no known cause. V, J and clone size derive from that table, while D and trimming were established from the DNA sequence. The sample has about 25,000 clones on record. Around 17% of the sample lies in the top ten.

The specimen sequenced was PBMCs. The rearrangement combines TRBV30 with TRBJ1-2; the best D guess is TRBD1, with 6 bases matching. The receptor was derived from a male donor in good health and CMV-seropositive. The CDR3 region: CAWSSTGLSGYTF. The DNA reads TGTGCCTGGAGTTCCACAGGGCTCAGTGGCTACACCTTC.